This passage covers 19 T cell receptor beta chains from one sample sequenced in a study of blood T cell repertoires in COVID-19. The method was immunoSEQ multiplex PCR; TCRdb's version includes in-frame clones alone and lacks a portion of them. The table records 90,000 to 100,000 clones, roughly 90% of them present only once. Specimen: peripheral blood. The source of these receptors is a man aged 55 to 70 with COVID-19, enrolled during active disease.

The genes are TRBV6-6 and TRBJ2-3, with TRBD1 as a possible D gene (6 bases). CDR3 size: 16 residues. Trimming shortened V by 6 bases and J by 0 bases, and 16 bases separated the two germline ends. From germline, CDR1 is MNHNY and CDR2 SVGAGI (reference sequence). The CDR3 bases are TGTGCCAGCAGCTTCCCGGTCGACAGGAGCACAGATACGCAGTATTTT. It specifies CASSFPVDRSTDTQYF.

The V and J genes are TRBV7-8 and TRBJ2-5, with a tentative D call TRBD2 (5 bases). With 1 base removed from V and 5 bases from J, the gap between germline ends came to 11 bases. The germline gives CDR1 SGHVS, CDR2 FQNEAQ. The length of the CDR3 is 14 residues. The CDR3 reads CASSLGGSGETQYF. The CDR3 region has the DNA TGTGCCAGCAGCTTAGGAGGGAGTGGTGAGACCCAGTACTTC.

This clone has only one observation. The chain carries TRBV14 and TRBJ1-4; 7 bases match TRBD1. J was trimmed by 7 bases and V by 3 bases; bases with no gene match: 8. This CDR3 is built from 15 residues. From germline, CDR1 is SGHDN and CDR2 FVKESK. The DNA of the CDR3 is TGTGCCAGCAGCCACCGGACAGGTTGGGGTGAAAAACTGTTTTTT. Protein product: CASSHRTGWGEKLFF. Combining the CDR3 with reference TRBV14 and TRBJ1-4 gives the whole variable domain EAGVTQFPSHSVIEKGQTVTLRCDPISGHDNLYWYRRVMGKEIKFLLHFVKESKQDESGMPNNRFLAERTGGTYSTLKVQPAELEDSGVYFCASSHRTGWGEKLFFGSGTQLSVL.

This clone was recorded only once. The chain has TRBV18 and TRBJ1-1; 8 bases align to TRBD1. The CDR3 sequence is 14 residues long. Losses at the gene ends were 2 bases for V and 3 bases for J; bases not matched to a gene: 2. Per germline, CDR1 KGHSH and CDR2 LQKENI. The CDR3 spells CASSPSQGDTEAFF. In nucleotides, the CDR3 is TGTGCCAGCTCACCATCACAGGGGGACACTGAAGCTTTCTTT.

This clone was detected only a few times. The DNA of the CDR3 is TGTGCCAGCAGCTCCCGGGGAGGTTTTAATGAAAAACTGTTTTTT. Amino acid sequence: CASSSRGGFNEKLFF. The chain joins TRBV7-2 to TRBJ1-4; D gene ambiguous. With 4 bases removed from V and 4 bases from J, the gap between germline ends came to 13 bases. Germline loops: CDR1 SGHTA, CDR2 FQGNSA. The CDR3 consists of 15 residues.

This rearrangement joins TRBV5-4 to TRBJ1-1, with a possible D match to TRBD1 (6 bases). CDR1 and CDR2 (germline): SGHNT, YYREEE (reference sequence). Trimming removed 3 bases from V and 1 base from J, with 13 bases in between. This CDR3 contains 15 residues. The CDR3 reads CASSSVGQPNTEAFF. CDR3 DNA sequence: TGTGCCAGCAGCTCAGTCGGACAGCCGAACACTGAAGCTTTCTTT.

Note on this clone: The junction does not match germline at one end; this may be a read error. V gene TRBV10-1 combines with J gene TRBJ1-2; no definite D call. This CDR3 spans 13 amino acids. The germline V gene encodes CDR1 WNHNN and CDR2 SYGVQD (reference sequence). CDR3 residues: CAGSEKASGGYTF. The CDR3 DNA sequence: TGCGCCGGCAGTGAGAAGGCCTCGGGGGGCTACACCTTC.

The chain combines TRBV5-4 with TRBJ1-2, with 7 bases lining up with TRBD1. CDR1 and CDR2 from the germline V gene are SGHNT and YYREEE (reference sequence). The CDR3 runs to 14 residues. V shed 0 bases, J shed 8 bases, and the junction held 7 bases outside the gene matches. Written as DNA, the CDR3 is TGTGCCAGCAGCTTGGGTTCAGGGGGAGTCGGCTACACCTTC. Its translation is CASSLGSGGVGYTF.

The V call is TRBV5-1, the J call TRBJ2-2, with D perhaps matching TRBD2 (6 bases). Trimming shortened V by 5 bases and J by 2 bases, and 16 bases separated the two germline ends. The CDR3 runs 16 residues. The germline gives CDR1 SGHRS, CDR2 YFSETQ. The CDR3 DNA reads as TGCGCCAGCAGTTCACAACCGGGACTTAACACCGGGGAGCTGTTTTTT. Translated: CASSSQPGLNTGELFF.

Notes on this clone: At one boundary the junction diverges from the germline segment, which might be a read error. The chain recombines TRBV7-7 with TRBJ2-5; D perhaps matches TRBD1 (6 bases). CDR1 is SSHAT and CDR2 is FNYEAQ in the germline V gene (reference sequence). The length of the CDR3 is 12 residues. The CDR3 here is CASRGDGETQYF. DNA for the CDR3: TGTGCTAGCAGGGGCGACGGAGAGACCCAGTACTTC.

V is TRBV2 and J is TRBJ1-4; D unresolved. Germline CDR1 is SNHLY and CDR2 is FYNNEI. Trimming left V 4 bases short and J 8 bases short, with 17 bases between. The length of the CDR3 is 15 residues. DNA of the CDR3: TGTGCCAGCAGTGGGTCCTCGGGCGGAGGAGAAAAACTGTTTTTT. Its translation is CASSGSSGGGEKLFF.

The V and J genes are TRBV7-9 and TRBJ2-3, with TRBD2 matching 8 bases. Per the germline V gene, CDR1 is SEHNR and CDR2 is FQNEAQ (reference sequence). Trimming at V came to 5 bases and at J to 5 bases, leaving 9 bases not matched to a gene. CDR3 length: 15 residues. Here the CDR3 reads CASSPEGSGRDTQYF. The CDR3 DNA follows: TGTGCCAGCAGCCCCGAGGGGAGCGGGAGAGATACGCAGTATTTT.

This chain uses TRBV6-5 with TRBJ1-2, with D possibly TRBD1 on 6 matching bases. Germline assignment: CDR1 MNHEY and CDR2 SVGAGI. The CDR3 runs 13 residues. Trimming removed 10 bases from V and 4 bases from J, with 16 bases in between. CDR3 loop: CATNLDRLYGYTF. CDR3 DNA: TGTGCCACTAATCTAGACAGGCTCTATGGCTACACCTTC.

The chain combines TRBV7-9 with TRBJ1-2; 8 nucleotides align to TRBD1. CDR1 is SEHNR, CDR2 FQNEAQ, per germline (reference sequence). The V and J ends lost 5 bases and 5 bases, in that order; junction bases with no gene match: 10. The CDR3 covers 15 residues. In DNA, the CDR3 is TGTGCCAGCAGCCACCGGGCCAGGGGGCCGTATGGCTACACCTTC. Residues: CASSHRARGPYGYTF.

This chain connects TRBV19 to TRBJ1-4; a possible D gene is TRBD1 (6 bases). CDR3 length: 13 residues. V was clipped by 5 bases and J by 11 bases, with 15 bases between them. Germline V CDR1 and CDR2: LNHDA, SQIVND (reference sequence). The CDR3 sequence is CASSEADRGKLFF. The CDR3 nucleotides are TGTGCCAGTAGTGAGGCGGACAGAGGGAAACTGTTTTTT.

The chain couples TRBV7-2 to TRBJ2-5, with 10 bases that match TRBD1. The V gene end was trimmed by 6 bases and the J gene end by 3 bases; junction bases not matched to a gene: 7. Germline lookup yields CDR1 SGHTA and CDR2 FQGNSA. The CDR3 runs 15 residues. The CDR3 DNA follows: TGTGCCAGCAGAGACAGGGGGCGAGGGGAAGAGACCCAGTACTTC. Translated, it gives CASRDRGRGEETQYF.

The rearrangement uses TRBV18 and TRBJ2-2; D ambiguous. CDR3 length: 15 residues. Germline V gives CDR1 KGHSH, CDR2 LQKENI. Trimming left V 4 bases short and J 7 bases short, with 16 bases between. In DNA, the CDR3 is TGTGCCAGCTCACTTGGGTCTCCCGGCGGCGGGGAGCTGTTTTTT. This sequence encodes CASSLGSPGGGELFF. The variable domain in full, with the rest retrieved from reference TRBV18 and TRBJ2-2, is NAGVMQNPRHLVRRRGQEARLRCSPMKGHSHVYWYRQLPEEGLKFMVYLQKENIIDESGMPKERFSAEFPKEGPSILRIQQVVRGDSAAYFCASSLGSPGGGELFFGEGSRLTVL.

CDR3 in DNA: TGCGCCAGCAGTCAATCCCTAGCGGGAGAAAACGAGCAGTACTTC. Residues: CASSQSLAGENEQYF. The chain carries TRBV23-1 and TRBJ2-7; TRBD2 aligns across 10 bases. TRBV23-1 is an ORF, and what it does is uncertain. The CDR3 is 15 amino acids. V trimming: 0 bases; J trimming: 5 bases; junction bases outside the gene matches: 4.

This chain uses TRBV28 with TRBJ2-1, with TRBD2 identical over 13 bases. The J segment lost 7 bases and the V segment lost 8 bases, leaving 11 bases of the junction unmatched. The CDR3 covers 16 residues. Germline CDR1 and CDR2: MDHEN and SYDVKM. In nucleotides, the CDR3 is TGTGCCAGCCGTCCCGAGGGGACTAGCGGGATGAATGAGCAGTTCTTC. Translated, it gives CASRPEGTSGMNEQFF. Full variable domain (outside the CDR3, taken from reference TRBV28 and TRBJ2-1): DVKVTQSSRYLVKRTGEKVFLECVQDMDHENMFWYRQDPGLGLRLIYFSYDVKMKEKGDIPEGYSVSREKKERFSLILESASTNQTSMYLCASRPEGTSGMNEQFFGPGTRLTVL.